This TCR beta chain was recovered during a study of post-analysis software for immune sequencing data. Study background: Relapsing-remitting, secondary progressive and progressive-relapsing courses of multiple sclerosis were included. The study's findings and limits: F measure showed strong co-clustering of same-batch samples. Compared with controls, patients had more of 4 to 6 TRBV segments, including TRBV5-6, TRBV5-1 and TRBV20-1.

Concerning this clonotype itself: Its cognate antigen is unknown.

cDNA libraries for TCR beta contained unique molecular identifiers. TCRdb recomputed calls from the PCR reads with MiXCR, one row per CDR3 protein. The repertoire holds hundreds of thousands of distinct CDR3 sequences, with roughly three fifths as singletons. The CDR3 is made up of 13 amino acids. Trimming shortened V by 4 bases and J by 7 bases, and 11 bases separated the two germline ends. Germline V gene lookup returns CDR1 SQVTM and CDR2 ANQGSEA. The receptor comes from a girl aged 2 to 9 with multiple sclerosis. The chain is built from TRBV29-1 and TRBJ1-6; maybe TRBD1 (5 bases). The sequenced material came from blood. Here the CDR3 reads CSVGDGPNSPLHF. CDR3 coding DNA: TGCAGCGTTGGGGACGGCCCAAATTCACCCCTCCACTTT.